Listed here are 8 T cell receptor beta chains from one sample, sequenced in a study of blood T cell dynamics during melanoma immunotherapy. Measured with immunoSEQ multiplex PCR; TCRdb has only the in-frame clones, and not every one. Here the sample spans 20,000 to 30,000 clones, roughly 89% being singletons. Time point given: pre-treatment baseline. The specimen comprised blood, sampled from a patient treated with checkpoint blockade. All receptors derive from a human donor with melanoma.

This clone came up once. The chain couples TRBV7-9 to TRBJ2-1; TRBD1 or TRBD2 may be the D gene (6 bases each). V dropped 7 bases and J dropped 9 bases, with 28 bases sitting between them. The germline gives CDR1 SEHNR, CDR2 FQNEAQ (reference sequence). The CDR3 totals 17 residues. The CDR3 DNA follows: TGTGCCAGCACGGGGGCGAAGGGGACTCAAACCCCCCCTGAGCAGTTCTTC. Translation: CASTGAKGTQTPPEQFF.

The sample holds one count of this clone. The rearrangement joins TRBV2 to TRBJ2-5, with D hard to call. The CDR3 is made up of 15 amino acids. V dropped 3 bases and J dropped 1 base, with 12 bases sitting between them. Germline CDR1 SNHLY, CDR2 FYNNEI. The CDR3 sequence: CASSEVGSPQETQYF. Written as DNA, the CDR3 is TGTGCCAGCAGTGAGGTGGGCAGTCCCCAAGAGACCCAGTACTTC.

This clone was observed a single time. The chain uses TRBV2 and TRBJ1-1; D gene ambiguous. Germline loops: CDR1 SNHLY, CDR2 FYNNEI. This CDR3 spans 12 amino acids. V gave up 6 bases and J gave up 8 bases, with 13 bases separating them. CDR3 DNA: TGTGCCAGCAGCCTCGGCGGTAGGGAAGCTTTCTTT. As protein: CASSLGGREAFF.

The rearrangement uses TRBV2 and TRBJ2-7; 13 bases agree with TRBD2. Losses at the gene ends were 6 bases for V and 6 bases for J; bases not matched to a gene: 5. The V gene's germline CDR1 is SNHLY and CDR2 FYNNEI. This CDR3 region has 14 residues. In nucleotides, the CDR3 is TGTGCCAGCAGAAGGACTAGCGGGAGTGGCGAGCAGTACTTC. This gives the protein CASRRTSGSGEQYF.

The chain uses TRBV18 and TRBJ1-5; TRBD1 matches at 9 bases. Germline V gene sequence: CDR1 KGHSH, CDR2 LQKENI. After removal of 2 bases from V and 3 bases from J, the junction contained 5 bases not matched to a gene. The CDR3 consists of 16 residues. The CDR3 DNA reads as TGTGCCAGCTCACCAACACAGGGGGCGATCAATCAGCCCCAGCATTTT. Translated: CASSPTQGAINQPQHF.

In this sample, this clone turned up once. V and J are TRBV2 and TRBJ2-5, with D possibly TRBD2 on 6 matching bases. The assigned J gene may be wrong: the sequence end matches TRBJ2-7 better. The germline V gene has CDR1 SNHLY and CDR2 FYNNEI. There are 12 residues in the CDR3. The CDR3 reads CASSSLAYEQYF. The DNA for the CDR3 is TGTGCCAGCAGTTCTCTAGCGTACGAGCAGTACTTC.

The V gene is TRBV7-9, the J gene TRBJ2-1; no clear D. Germline assignment: CDR1 SEHNR and CDR2 FQNEAQ (reference sequence). V was shortened by 4 bases and J by 7 bases, with 8 bases between the two germline ends. CDR3 size: 12 residues. The DNA for the CDR3 is TGTGCCAGCAGCTCTCCCAAGAATGAGCAGTTCTTC. Residues: CASSSPKNEQFF.

This clone showed up just once. V and J are TRBV29-1 and TRBJ1-2, with 7 bases that match TRBD1. Germline V gene sequence: CDR1 SQVTM, CDR2 ANQGSEA. The CDR3 contains 12 residues. J lost 8 bases, V lost 7 bases, and 10 bases had no gene match. The CDR3 sequence: CSGGEGARGYTF. CDR3 DNA sequence: TGCAGCGGCGGTGAGGGGGCGAGAGGCTACACCTTC.